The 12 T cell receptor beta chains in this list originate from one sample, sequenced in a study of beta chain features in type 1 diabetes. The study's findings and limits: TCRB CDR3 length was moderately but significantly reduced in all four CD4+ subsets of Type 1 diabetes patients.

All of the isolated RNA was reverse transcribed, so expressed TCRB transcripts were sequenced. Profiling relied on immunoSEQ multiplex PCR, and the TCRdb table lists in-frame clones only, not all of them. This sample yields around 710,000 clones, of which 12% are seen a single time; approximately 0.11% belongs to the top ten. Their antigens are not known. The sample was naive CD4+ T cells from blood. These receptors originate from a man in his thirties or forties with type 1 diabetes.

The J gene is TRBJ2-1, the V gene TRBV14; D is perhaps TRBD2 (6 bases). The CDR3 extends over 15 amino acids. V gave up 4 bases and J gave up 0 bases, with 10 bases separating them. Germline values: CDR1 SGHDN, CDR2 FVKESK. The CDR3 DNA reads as TGTGCCAGCAGCCCTGGGAGGAGCTCCTACAATGAGCAGTTCTTC. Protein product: CASSPGRSSYNEQFF. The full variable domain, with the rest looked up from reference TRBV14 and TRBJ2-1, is EAGVTQFPSHSVIEKGQTVTLRCDPISGHDNLYWYRRVMGKEIKFLLHFVKESKQDESGMPNNRFLAERTGGTYSTLKVQPAELEDSGVYFCASSPGRSSYNEQFFGPGTRLTVL.

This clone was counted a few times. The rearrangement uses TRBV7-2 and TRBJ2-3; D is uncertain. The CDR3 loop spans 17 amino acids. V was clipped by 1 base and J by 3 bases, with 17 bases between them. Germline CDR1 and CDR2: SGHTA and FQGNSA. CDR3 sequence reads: CASSLVPLWDRTDTQYF. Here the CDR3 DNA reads TGTGCCAGCAGCTTAGTCCCTCTCTGGGATCGTACAGATACGCAGTATTTT.

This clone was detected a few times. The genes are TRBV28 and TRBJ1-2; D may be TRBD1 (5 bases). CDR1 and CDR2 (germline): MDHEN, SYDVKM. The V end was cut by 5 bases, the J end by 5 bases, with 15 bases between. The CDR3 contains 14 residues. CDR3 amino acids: CASSTSQGEYGYTF. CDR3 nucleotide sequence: TGTGCCAGCAGTACCTCCCAAGGGGAGTATGGCTACACCTTC.

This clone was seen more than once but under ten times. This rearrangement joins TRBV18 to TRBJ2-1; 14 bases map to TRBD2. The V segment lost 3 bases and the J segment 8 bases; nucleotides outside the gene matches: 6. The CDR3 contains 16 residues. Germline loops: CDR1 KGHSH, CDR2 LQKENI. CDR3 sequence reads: CASSPTMTSGGDEQFF. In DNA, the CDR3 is TGTGCCAGCTCACCGACGATGACTAGCGGGGGGGATGAGCAGTTCTTC.

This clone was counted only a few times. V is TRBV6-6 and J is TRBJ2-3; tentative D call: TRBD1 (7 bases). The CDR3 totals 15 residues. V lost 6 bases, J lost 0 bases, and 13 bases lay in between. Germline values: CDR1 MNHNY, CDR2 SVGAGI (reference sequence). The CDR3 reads CASRRGTASTDTQYF. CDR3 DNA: TGTGCCAGCAGACGCGGGACAGCCAGCACAGATACGCAGTATTTT.

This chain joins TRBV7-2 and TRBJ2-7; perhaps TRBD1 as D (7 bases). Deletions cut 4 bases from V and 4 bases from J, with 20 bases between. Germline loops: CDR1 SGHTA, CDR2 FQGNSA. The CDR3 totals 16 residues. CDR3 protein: CASSSPVTGRRYEQYF. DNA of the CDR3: TGTGCCAGCAGCTCCCCCGTGACAGGGAGGCGTTACGAGCAGTACTTC.

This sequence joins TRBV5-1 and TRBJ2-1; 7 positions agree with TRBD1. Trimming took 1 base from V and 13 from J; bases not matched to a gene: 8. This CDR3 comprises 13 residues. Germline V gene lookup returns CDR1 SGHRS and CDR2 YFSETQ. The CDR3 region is CASSLPGTAEQFF. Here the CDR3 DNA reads TGCGCCAGCAGCTTGCCCGGGACAGCAGAACAGTTCTTC.

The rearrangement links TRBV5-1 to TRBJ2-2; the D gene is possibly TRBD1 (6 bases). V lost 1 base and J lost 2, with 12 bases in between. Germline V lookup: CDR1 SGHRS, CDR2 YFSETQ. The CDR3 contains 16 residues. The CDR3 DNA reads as TGCGCCAGCAGCTTGACGGCAGGGGCTAACACCGGGGAGCTGTTTTTT. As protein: CASSLTAGANTGELFF.

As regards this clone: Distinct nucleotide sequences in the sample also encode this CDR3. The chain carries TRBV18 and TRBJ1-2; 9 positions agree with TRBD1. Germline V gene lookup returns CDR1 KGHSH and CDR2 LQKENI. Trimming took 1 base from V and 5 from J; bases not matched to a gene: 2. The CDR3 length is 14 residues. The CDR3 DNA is TGTGCCAGCTCACCACGGGACAGGGATTATGGCTACACCTTC. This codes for CASSPRDRDYGYTF.

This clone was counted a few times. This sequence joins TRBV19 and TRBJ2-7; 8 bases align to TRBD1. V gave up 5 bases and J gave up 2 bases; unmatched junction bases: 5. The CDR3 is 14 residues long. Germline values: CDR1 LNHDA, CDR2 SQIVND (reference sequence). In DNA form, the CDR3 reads TGTGCCAGTAGTCGACAGGGGCGTCCCTACGAGCAGTACTTC. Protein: CASSRQGRPYEQYF.

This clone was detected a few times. CDR3 amino acids: CASSEYRGNQPQHF. DNA for the CDR3: TGTGCCAGCAGTGAGTACAGGGGGAATCAGCCCCAGCATTTT. V gene TRBV6-1 combines with J gene TRBJ1-5; TRBD1 agrees at 8 bases. V shed 3 bases, J shed 4 bases, and the junction held 2 bases outside the gene matches. Germline lookup yields CDR1 MNHNS and CDR2 SASEGT. The CDR3 has 14 amino acids.

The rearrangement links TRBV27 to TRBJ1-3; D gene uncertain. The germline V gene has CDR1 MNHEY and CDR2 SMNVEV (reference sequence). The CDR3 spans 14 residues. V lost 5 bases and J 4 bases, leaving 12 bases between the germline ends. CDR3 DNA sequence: TGTGCCAGCAGTCCAAACTTCGGAGGAAACACCATATATTTT. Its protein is CASSPNFGGNTIYF.